This passage covers 17 T cell receptor beta chains from one sample sequenced in a study of T cells in Graves' hyperthyroidism and ophthalmopathy. The CDR3 regions of TCR beta were amplified from RNA transcripts. RT-PCR in the first round (using the HTBI primer set) targeted the TCR CDR3. TCRdb re-called the multiplex PCR reads with MiXCR, one entry per CDR3 protein. The repertoire holds some 800,000 distinct CDR3 sequences, 38% seen once, with 8.9% in the top ten. Material for sequencing was blood. The receptors were sampled from a man younger than 35 with Graves' hyperthyroidism.

This clonotype was counted ten times or more. This sequence joins TRBV7-2 and TRBJ1-4; TRBD1 agrees at 7 bases. V was pared by 4 bases and J by 5 bases, with 4 bases of the junction left unmatched. This CDR3 comprises 14 residues. Germline loops: CDR1 SGHTA, CDR2 FQGNSA. The CDR3 protein is CASSSGQLNEKLFF. The DNA of the CDR3 is TGTGCCAGCAGCTCGGGACAGTTGAATGAAAAACTGTTTTTT.

This clonotype showed up many times. The CDR3 is CASSLVAGEDNGYTF. CDR3 bases: TGCGCCAGCAGCTTGGTCGCAGGGGAAGACAATGGCTACACCTTC. The V and J genes are TRBV5-1 and TRBJ1-2, with D perhaps matching TRBD1 (6 bases). The length of the CDR3 is 15 residues. CDR1 and CDR2 (germline): SGHRS, YFSETQ. Trimming cost V 0 bases and J 6 bases, with 15 bases left between them. The complete variable domain, with remaining parts taken from reference TRBV5-1 and TRBJ1-2, reads KAGVTQTPRYLIKTRGQQVTLSCSPISGHRSVSWYQQTPGQGLQFLFEYFSETQRNKGNFPGRFSGRQFSNSRSEMNVSTLELGDSALYLCASSLVAGEDNGYTFGSGTRLTVV.

The table lists this clonotype with many counts. CDR3 sequence reads: CSVAGLAGGETQYF. CDR3 DNA: TGCAGCGTCGCGGGACTAGCGGGGGGAGAGACCCAGTACTTC. The V and J genes are TRBV29-1 and TRBJ2-5, with 15 positions matching TRBD2. CDR1 and CDR2 from the germline V gene are SQVTM and ANQGSEA. This CDR3 contains 14 residues. V trimming: 6 bases; J trimming: 4 bases; junction bases outside the gene matches: 3.

V gene TRBV12-3 or TRBV12-4 combines with J gene TRBJ2-2; D uncertain. This CDR3 is built from 13 residues. The V end lost 7 bases, the J end lost 3 bases, and 9 bases lay between the germline ends. The CDR3 protein is CASTRGYTGELFF. The CDR3 region has the DNA TGTGCCAGCACACGAGGTTACACCGGGGAGCTGTTTTTT.

This clonotype was detected ten times or more. The chain couples TRBV29-1 to TRBJ2-2; D gene unclear. CDR1 and CDR2 (germline): SQVTM, ANQGSEA. V gave up 7 bases and J gave up 6 bases, with 6 bases separating them. The CDR3 spans 10 residues. CDR3 nucleotides: TGCAGCGCACGGGCCGGGGAGCTGTTTTTT. It yields the protein CSARAGELFF.

This sequence joins TRBV24-1 and TRBJ2-2; 11 nucleotides line up with TRBD2. The V gene end was trimmed by 4 bases and the J gene end by 4 bases; junction bases not matched to a gene: 7. The CDR3 consists of 17 residues. Germline lookup yields CDR1 KGHDR and CDR2 SFDVKD. The CDR3 loop reads CATSDWGLAESTGELFF. CDR3 bases: TGTGCCACCAGTGACTGGGGACTAGCGGAGAGCACCGGGGAGCTGTTTTTT.

This clonotype has just a few counts. The J gene is TRBJ2-7, the V gene TRBV7-2, with 7 positions matching TRBD2. Trimming at V came to 3 bases and at J to 5 bases, leaving 16 bases not matched to a gene. There are 17 residues in the CDR3. Germline CDR1 is SGHTA and CDR2 is FQGNSA. The CDR3 spells CASSLAWGGRAKDEQYF. In nucleotides, the CDR3 is TGTGCCAGCAGCTTGGCTTGGGGGGGGAGGGCTAAGGACGAGCAGTACTTC.

The V call is TRBV24-1, the J call TRBJ2-2; 10 positions match TRBD1. The CDR3 runs 16 residues. Germline V gene data show CDR1 as KGHDR and CDR2 as SFDVKD. V was clipped by 2 bases and J by 7 bases; unmatched bases: 6. CDR3 in amino acids: CATSDYGQGEGGELFF. CDR3 bases: TGTGCCACCAGTGATTATGGACAGGGGGAGGGCGGGGAGCTGTTTTTT.

This clonotype has a count of ten or more. The gene calls are TRBV29-1 and TRBJ2-7, with TRBD1 as a possible D gene (6 bases). The germline V gene has CDR1 SQVTM and CDR2 ANQGSEA. V lost 4 bases to trimming and J lost 2 bases, with 6 bases between them. The CDR3 spans 11 residues. CDR3 in DNA: TGCAGCGTTGCAGGGGCCTACGAGCAGTACTTC. Amino acids: CSVAGAYEQYF.

This clonotype was counted between two and nine times. The chain joins TRBV13 to TRBJ1-2; 12 nucleotides line up with TRBD1. The CDR3 covers 15 residues. V lost 5 bases and J lost 4; bases outside the gene matches: 5. CDR1 is PRHDT and CDR2 is FYEKMQ in the germline V gene (reference sequence). The CDR3, as DNA: TGTGCCAGCAGCCGGGGACAGGGGGCGACCTATGGCTACACCTTC. Amino acids: CASSRGQGATYGYTF.

This clonotype was observed a handful of times. The junction departs from the called germline gene at one end, perhaps through a read error. The V call is TRBV10-2, the J call TRBJ1-2; D not resolved. The length of the CDR3 is 14 residues. CDR1 and CDR2 from the germline V gene are WSHSY and SAAADI. The CDR3: CASSLKGKDYGYTF. The DNA for the CDR3 is TGTGCCAGCAGTTTAAAGGGAAAAGACTATGGCTACACCTTC.

This clonotype came up a few times. This chain uses TRBV7-2 with TRBJ2-7; no clear D. The ends were cut back, 1 base at V and 5 bases at J, with 15 bases in the middle. Germline CDR1 and CDR2: SGHTA and FQGNSA. This CDR3 region has 15 residues. In nucleotides, the CDR3 is TGTGCCAGCAGCTTAGAGGCAGGTTCCTTACACGAGCAGTACTTC. Protein product: CASSLEAGSLHEQYF.

This clonotype has a handful of counts. V is TRBV20-1 and J is TRBJ2-5, with D unclear. The V gene lost 5 bases and the J gene lost 5 bases, with 6 bases spanning the gap. This CDR3 is built from 10 residues. In germline, CDR1 is DFQATT, CDR2 SNEGSKA (reference sequence). CDR3 coding DNA: TGCAGTGCTTTCCTGGAGACCCAGTACTTC. The encoded protein is CSAFLETQYF.

The sample holds one count of this clonotype. The gene calls are TRBV5-6 and TRBJ2-2, with 10 bases that match TRBD1. The CDR3 is 14 residues long. The V gene's germline CDR1 is SGHDT and CDR2 YYEEEE. Unmatched junction bases numbered 3, after V lost 5 bases and J lost 5 bases. The chain's CDR3 is CASRKDRGTGELFF. Written as DNA, the CDR3 is TGTGCCAGCAGAAAGGACAGGGGGACCGGGGAGCTGTTTTTT.

V is TRBV11-2 and J is TRBJ1-1; D may be TRBD1 (6 bases). The CDR3 is 15 amino acids. Germline V CDR1 and CDR2: SGHAT, FQNNGV. Trimming cost V 5 bases and J 5 bases, with 18 bases left between them. The CDR3 here is CASSPLQGSGTEAFF. CDR3 bases: TGTGCCAGCAGCCCCTTACAGGGATCGGGTACTGAAGCTTTCTTT.

This clonotype has a single count. Just one base apart from a much larger clone, this may be a read error. The V call is TRBV29-1, the J call TRBJ2-7, with TRBD2 matching 8 bases. The CDR3 runs 13 residues. Germline CDR1 SQVTM, CDR2 ANQGSEA. This CDR3 is CSVLAGGNHEQDF. Here the CDR3 DNA reads TGCAGCGTTCTGGCGGGAGGCAACCACGAGCAGGACTTC.

This chain joins TRBV5-6 and TRBJ1-4, with D perhaps matching TRBD1 (6 bases). The CDR3 runs to 15 residues. CDR1 and CDR2 from the germline V gene are SGHDT and YYEEEE. The ends were cut back, 1 base at V and 6 bases at J, with 13 bases in the middle. CDR3 sequence (DNA): TGTGCCAGCAGCTTGACAGGGAACGTCGATGAAAAACTGTTTTTT. Translated: CASSLTGNVDEKLFF.